Detailed here is one TCR beta chain. The sample belongs to a study of blood T cell repertoires in COVID-19. Study summary: Sites in the United States, Italy and Spain provided acute and convalescent COVID-19 samples. T cells, B-cell-depleted T cells, or PBMCs provided the cDNA or gDNA that served as material.

In the authors' workflow: Amplification of reference gene primers provided the estimated nucleated cell counts. The protocol was immunoSEQ multiplex PCR, while the TCRdb copy is restricted to in-frame clones and leaves out a portion. The V and J calls and the clone size are those of that table, but D and trimming were determined from the DNA. The sample gives approximately 210,000 clones, around 88% of which show up once; 1.5% is in the top ten. Sequenced sample: peripheral blood. The receptor was derived from a man between 18 and 29 years old with active or convalescent COVID-19.

CDR3 nucleotides: TGTGCCAGCAGTGGCGACGGGATAGGGGGAATAAACTATGGCTACACCTTC. This sequence encodes CASSGDGIGGINYGYTF. The genes are TRBV6-1 and TRBJ1-2; a possible D gene is TRBD1 (6 bases). The CDR3 loop spans 17 amino acids. The V and J ends lost 4 bases and 2 bases respectively, with 20 bases between them. Looked up from germline, CDR1 is MNHNS and CDR2 is SASEGT.